This T cell receptor beta chain was sequenced during a study of cytomegalovirus exposure and HLA in healthy donors. On the study more broadly: Earlier sequencing of 200 million or so T cells yielded 90 million to 140 million unique TCR beta sequences. Researchers found that just over 80% of about 400 genotyped donors fell within the Caucasian-associated ancestry cluster. Points from the study as a whole: CMV serostatus stood as the only immune exposure information on hand.

PCR employed 60 Vbeta and 13 Jbeta primers. Profiling relied on immunoSEQ multiplex PCR, and the TCRdb table lists in-frame clones only, not all of them. The sample lists about 150,000 clones; approximately 84% were seen once. Donors consisted of healthy bone marrow donors. Trimming removed 11 bases at V and 3 bases at J, with 16 bases between. The germline gives CDR1 MNHEY, CDR2 SMNVEV (reference sequence). The CDR3 runs to 13 residues. In this sample, this clone turned up a few times. As yet, its antigen is unknown. The rearrangement joins TRBV27 to TRBJ1-1, with D perhaps TRBD1 (6 bases). Sequencing was done on a sample of PBMCs. The sequence was collected from a boy aged 2-9 years in good health and CMV-seronegative. The CDR3 sequence is CASGVGGDTEAFF. The CDR3 coding sequence is TGTGCCTCGGGGGTAGGGGGGGACACTGAAGCTTTCTTT.